This T cell receptor beta chain was identified in a study of cytomegalovirus exposure and HLA in healthy donors. The germline gives CDR1 SGHTA, CDR2 FQGNSA. This CDR3 comprises 17 residues. The V gene end was trimmed by 2 bases and the J gene end by 0 bases; junction bases not matched to a gene: 8. PCR involved 60 Vbeta and 13 Jbeta primers. How the authors handled the data: A later analysis counted about 80 million unique TCR beta chains, some 12 million shared. Clones were sequenced by immunoSEQ multiplex PCR, and TCRdb holds only the in-frame ones, with some missing. The D gene and trimming were derived from the DNA, and the V and J assignments and clone size from that table. The data contain roughly 250,000 clones, roughly 80% of them singletons. Whole-study findings and limits: Indistinguishable V segments, including TRBV6-2 and TRBV6-3, were excluded. Later on, an analysis showed TCR association rates differing by HLA locus, with DRB1 the most and HLA-C the fewest.

Concerning this clone itself: The antigen is unknown.

This sequence was found in a girl aged 2 to 10 in good health and CMV-seronegative. The chain links TRBV7-2 to TRBJ2-3; TRBD2 agrees at 7 bases. The source material was PBMCs. The CDR3 region is CASSLPGTSVSTDTQYF. In nucleotides, the CDR3 is TGTGCCAGCAGCTTACCGGGAACTAGCGTAAGCACAGATACGCAGTATTTT.